This T cell receptor beta chain was sequenced in a study of T cells in Graves' hyperthyroidism and ophthalmopathy. Study conclusions and caveats: With a median lead of roughly 6.2 months before onset, the model predicted ophthalmopathy. Most clonotypes expanded in the thyroid (above 0.001) were also present in blood.

CDR1 is MNHEY and CDR2 is SMNVEV in the germline V gene (reference sequence). This CDR3 is 14 amino acids long. V dropped 5 bases and J dropped 5; count of bases not matched to a gene: 7. Template material for amplifying TCR beta CDR3 regions consisted of RNA transcripts. With the HTBI primer set, the TCR CDR3 went through a first round of RT-PCR. TCRdb ran MiXCR on the multiplex PCR reads and lists one entry per CDR3 protein. The data show about 350,000 distinct CDR3 sequences, roughly 18% seen once. This clonotype was found many times. Its antigen is not known. This rearrangement joins TRBV27 to TRBJ1-1; 8 nucleotides line up with TRBD1. The TCR comes from a woman between 40 and 50 years old with Graves' ophthalmopathy. Sequencing used blood. This chain's CDR3 is CASSGDRYLTEAFF. The DNA of the CDR3 is TGTGCCAGCAGTGGGGACAGGTACCTGACTGAAGCTTTCTTT.